This is a list of T cell receptor beta chains from one sample in a study of blood T cell repertoires in COVID-19. Sequenced by immunoSEQ multiplex PCR; TCRdb stores in-frame clones only, minus some. The sample has about 150,000 clones, around 88% seen once. Sequenced input: peripheral blood. The receptors stem from a woman between 65 and 79 years old who had recovered from COVID-19. Both conserved end residues are part of each CDR3. D genes are given only for firm matches. Not all rows give a size; the values are once, few, many and, for expanded clones, a class.

>-|-|TRBV2|TRBJ1-4
CASSEGLGEKLFF
TGTGCCAGCAGTGAGGGCCTGGGTGAAAAACTGTTTTTT
>-|few|TRBV27|TRBJ1-6
CASSLRGGSPLHF
TGTGCCAGCAGTTTGAGGGGAGGTTCACCCCTCCACTTT
>TRBD1|few|TRBV2|TRBJ2-6
CASSTDRDRSGANVLTF
TGTGCCAGCAGCACTGACAGGGATAGGTCTGGGGCCAACGTCCTGACTTTC
>-|-|TRBV28|TRBJ2-1
CASREGSRGEQFF
TGTGCCAGCAGGGAGGGCTCACGTGGAGAGCAGTTCTTC
>TRBD2|-|TRBV2|TRBJ2-5
CATSIGSGRSRAQYF
TGTGCCACCAGTATAGGTAGCGGGAGATCCCGGGCCCAGTACTTC
>TRBD1|-|TRBV7-2|TRBJ1-6
CANQPRGLGDSPLHF
TGTGCCAACCAACCCAGGGGGCTAGGGGATTCACCCCTCCACTTT
>TRBD1|-|TRBV7-2|TRBJ1-1
CASSLVGGTGANTEAFF
TGTGCCAGCAGCTTAGTTGGCGGGACAGGGGCGAACACTGAAGCTTTCTTT
>TRBD2|-|TRBV3-1/TRBV3-2|TRBJ2-5
CASSRTSGGGETQYF
TGTGCCAGCAGTCGGACTAGCGGGGGGGGTGAGACCCAGTACTTC
>-|-|TRBV20-1|TRBJ2-5
CSGVARETQYF
TGCAGCGGAGTGGCCCGGGAGACCCAGTACTTC
>-|-|TRBV6-5|TRBJ1-2
CASSRGLRSGYTF
TGTGCCAGCAGTAGGGGACTTAGGAGTGGCTACACCTTC
>-|-|TRBV7-8|TRBJ1-5
CASSLLNQPQHF
TGTGCCAGCAGCCTTCTCAATCAGCCCCAGCATTTT
>TRBD2|-|TRBV11-2|TRBJ2-1
CASSWSGALYNEQFF
TGTGCCAGCAGCTGGAGCGGGGCCCTCTACAATGAGCAGTTCTTC
>-|-|TRBV24-1|TRBJ2-3
CATSDGAGPSTDTQYF
TGTGCCACCAGTGATGGGGCGGGGCCCAGCACAGATACGCAGTATTTT
>TRBD1|-|TRBV27|TRBJ2-3
CASLDRASSDTQYF
TGTGCCAGCCTGGACAGGGCCTCGTCAGATACGCAGTATTTT
>TRBD2|-|TRBV19|TRBJ2-1
CASSMGLAGRGDYNEQFF
TGTGCCAGTAGTATGGGTCTAGCGGGCAGAGGGGACTACAATGAGCAGTTCTTC
>-|-|TRBV6-2/TRBV6-3|TRBJ2-1
CASSHRVGEQFF
TGTGCCAGCAGCCACAGGGTAGGTGAGCAGTTCTTC
>-|-|TRBV7-2|TRBJ2-1
CASSPRPPYNEQFF
TGTGCCAGCAGCCCGCGCCCCCCCTACAATGAGCAGTTCTTC
>TRBD1|few|TRBV7-3|TRBJ2-1
CASSRDRAYNEQFF
TGTGCCAGCAGCCGGGACAGGGCATACAATGAGCAGTTCTTC
>-|many|TRBV2|TRBJ1-1
CASSPSFLRDTEAFF
TGTGCCAGCAGTCCGTCATTCCTGAGGGACACTGAAGCTTTCTTT
>TRBD1|-|TRBV5-1|TRBJ2-2
CASSQTGTGSAGELFF
TGCGCCAGCAGCCAGACCGGGACAGGGTCGGCCGGGGAGCTGTTTTTT
>TRBD1|once|TRBV19|TRBJ2-2
CASSTDRVGTGELFF
TGTGCCAGTAGCACCGACAGGGTAGGCACCGGGGAGCTGTTTTTT
>TRBD1|-|TRBV12-3/TRBV12-4|TRBJ2-5
CASSPQGVQYF
TGTGCCAGCAGTCCGCAGGGGGTCCAGTACTTC
>-|few|TRBV6-6|TRBJ1-2
CASSYGGSYGYTF
TGTGCCAGCAGTTACGGAGGGAGCTATGGCTACACCTTC
>-|once|TRBV15|TRBJ1-3
CATSTGPSGNTIYF
TGTGCCACCAGCACAGGCCCCTCTGGAAACACCATATATTTT
>-|-|TRBV27|TRBJ1-2
CASSFHDRSYGYTF
TGTGCCAGCAGTTTTCACGACAGGTCCTATGGCTACACCTTC
>TRBD2|-|TRBV4-1|TRBJ2-1
CASSQRGGLAGLFF
TGCGCCAGCAGCCAACGTGGGGGACTAGCGGGATTGTTCTTC
>TRBD2|-|TRBV7-9|TRBJ2-1
CASSPSGRSGGNEQFF
TGTGCCAGCAGCCCTAGCGGGAGGTCCGGGGGGAATGAGCAGTTCTTC
>TRBD1|-|TRBV28|TRBJ1-2
CANQRTGAYGYTF
TGTGCCAACCAACGGACAGGGGCCTATGGCTACACCTTC
>-|-|TRBV4-1|TRBJ2-3
CASSQVSGRTQYF
TGCGCCAGCAGCCAAGTGTCAGGTCGAACGCAGTATTTT
>-|-|TRBV7-9|TRBJ1-2
CASSLGAGSYGYTF
TGTGCCAGCAGCTTGGGCGCGGGCTCCTATGGCTACACCTTC
>TRBD1|-|TRBV28|TRBJ1-1
CASSPPGGSEAFF
TGTGCCAGCAGCCCTCCAGGGGGCTCTGAAGCTTTCTTT
>-|-|TRBV10-3|TRBJ1-1
CAIRSTGGRTEAFF
TGTGCCATCAGATCGACAGGTGGTCGAACTGAAGCTTTCTTT
>-|once|TRBV4-1|TRBJ1-3
CASSQDTGGNTIYF
TGCGCCAGCAGCCAAGATACAGGGGGAAACACCATATATTTT
>-|-|TRBV5-4|TRBJ2-2
CASSGVTANTGELFF
TGTGCCAGCTCGGGGGTTACTGCGAACACCGGGGAGCTGTTTTTT
>-|-|TRBV7-2|TRBJ2-2
CASRFARGRTGELFF
TGTGCCAGCAGGTTCGCCAGGGGCCGGACCGGGGAGCTGTTTTTT
>TRBD2|-|TRBV5-5|TRBJ2-5
CASSLTPTSGGQETQYF
TGTGCCAGCAGCTTGACCCCGACTAGCGGAGGCCAAGAGACCCAGTACTTC
>TRBD1|once|TRBV19|TRBJ1-1
CASSNPGTGSTEAFF
TGTGCCAGTAGTAACCCAGGGACAGGGAGCACTGAAGCTTTCTTT
>-|-|TRBV3-1/TRBV3-2|TRBJ1-4
CASSPRGGVEKLFF
TGTGCCAGCAGCCCCCGGGGGGGGGTTGAAAAACTGTTTTTT
>-|-|TRBV9|TRBJ2-7
CASSVAAGNYEQYF
TGTGCCAGCAGCGTAGCCGCAGGTAACTACGAGCAGTACTTC
>-|few|TRBV7-3|TRBJ2-7
CASSPPGAYEQYF
TGTGCCAGCAGCCCCCCAGGGGCCTACGAGCAGTACTTC
>-|-|TRBV7-9|TRBJ1-2
CASSAVWAPNYGYTF
TGTGCCAGCAGTGCCGTTTGGGCCCCTAACTATGGCTACACCTTC
>TRBD1|-|TRBV3-1/TRBV3-2|TRBJ2-7
CASTQSGTGSFEEYF
TGTGCCAGCACCCAATCCGGGACAGGGAGTTTTGAGGAGTACTTC
>-|-|TRBV5-1|TRBJ2-6
CASSLVASGANVLTF
TGCGCCAGCAGCTTGGTGGCATCTGGGGCCAACGTCCTGACTTTC
>-|-|TRBV2|TRBJ1-1
CASQLRGNTEAFF
TGTGCCAGCCAACTCCGGGGGAACACTGAAGCTTTCTTT
>TRBD2|few|TRBV4-3|TRBJ2-5
CASSQGASGRAGGGETQYF
TGCGCCAGCAGCCAAGGGGCTAGCGGGAGGGCAGGCGGAGGAGAGACCCAGTACTTC
>TRBD2|few|TRBV5-4|TRBJ2-7
CASSSGTSGREYF
TGTGCCAGCAGCTCTGGGACTAGCGGGAGGGAGTACTTC
>-|-|TRBV7-2|TRBJ2-7
CASSKKGGTTYEQYF
TGTGCCAGCAGCAAGAAGGGGGGGACCACCTACGAGCAGTACTTC
>-|-|TRBV12-3/TRBV12-4|TRBJ2-5
CASSPLARETQYF
TGTGCCAGCAGTCCCCTAGCGAGGGAGACCCAGTACTTC
>TRBD1|-|TRBV28|TRBJ1-5
CASSPRGQPNQPQHF
TGTGCCAGCAGCCCAAGGGGGCAGCCTAATCAGCCCCAGCATTTT
>TRBD1|-|TRBV7-9|TRBJ2-3
CASSLGQYTDTQYF
TGTGCCAGCAGCTTGGGACAGTACACAGATACGCAGTATTTT
>TRBD2|-|TRBV5-1|TRBJ2-2
CASSLGGLAGNTGELFF
TGCGCCAGCAGCTTGGGGGGACTAGCGGGGAACACCGGGGAGCTGTTTTTT
>-|-|TRBV27|TRBJ1-5
CASSKTEVQPQHF
TGTGCCAGCTCCAAAACCGAGGTTCAGCCCCAGCATTTT
>-|-|TRBV10-2|TRBJ2-3
CASSEGGFFTDTQYF
TGCGCCAGCAGTGAGGGGGGCTTTTTCACAGATACGCAGTATTTT
>TRBD2|-|TRBV4-2|TRBJ2-1
CASSRTSGRDEQFF
TGTGCCAGCAGCCGGACTAGCGGGAGGGATGAGCAGTTCTTC
>-|once|TRBV7-3|TRBJ2-3
CASTLPRVADTQYF
TGTGCCAGCACCCTACCCAGGGTTGCAGATACGCAGTATTTT